Following are 10 T cell receptor beta chains from one sample sequenced in a study of cytomegalovirus exposure and HLA in healthy donors. It was with 60 Vbeta and 13 Jbeta primers that the PCR ran. Some clones are missing from TCRdb's copy, which holds only in-frame ones; the method was immunoSEQ multiplex PCR. Here the sample spans about 110,000 clones, approximately 79% being singletons. The sequenced sample consisted of PBMCs. All receptors come from a man aged 25-40 years in good health and CMV-seropositive.

The chain employs TRBV10-3 and TRBJ2-1, with D perhaps TRBD1 (5 bases). Germline V CDR1 and CDR2: ENHRY, SYGVKD. Trimming stripped 3 bases from V and 6 bases from J, with 9 bases between. The CDR3 contains 13 residues. CDR3 coding DNA: TGTGCCATCAGTGAACGACAGCCCAATGAGCAGTTCTTC. It is translated as CAISERQPNEQFF.

CDR3 residues: CASSTVGGGTDTQYF. CDR3 DNA: TGTGCCAGCAGCACCGTTGGAGGTGGCACAGATACGCAGTATTTT. This rearrangement joins TRBV7-3 to TRBJ2-3; weak D call: TRBD2 (5 bases). V was cut by 5 bases and J by 1 base, with 13 bases left in between. The CDR3 sequence is 15 residues long. Germline loops: CDR1 SGHTA, CDR2 FQGTGA.

A remark on this clone: Other DNA sequences in this specimen translate into the identical CDR3. The V gene is TRBV5-6, the J gene TRBJ1-2; D possibly corresponds to TRBD1 (6 bases). CDR1 SGHDT and CDR2 YYEEEE come from the germline V gene. V dropped 4 bases and J dropped 2 bases, with 9 bases sitting between them. This CDR3 contains 13 residues. CDR3 in DNA: TGTGCCAGCAGCCCAACAGGGAACTATGGCTACACCTTC. Translation gives CASSPTGNYGYTF.

The chain uses TRBV5-5 and TRBJ2-5; 7 bases match TRBD1. The CDR3 is 17 amino acids. V shed 4 bases, J shed 3 bases, and the junction held 15 bases outside the gene matches. Germline V CDR1 and CDR2: SGHKS, YYEKEE (reference sequence). The CDR3 region has the DNA TGTGCCAGCAGCCTCGAATCTTCCGGGACAGAGAAAGAGACCCAGTACTTC. This codes for CASSLESSGTEKETQYF.

The rearrangement links TRBV4-2 to TRBJ2-3; perhaps TRBD2 as D (6 bases). CDR3 length: 18 amino acids. Germline loops: CDR1 LGHNA, CDR2 YNFKEQ. Trimming left V 1 base short and J 6 bases short, with 23 bases between. The CDR3 bases are TGTGCCAGCAGCCAAGGCATAAGATCGGGGAGGACAACGGATACGCAGTATTTT. Translated: CASSQGIRSGRTTDTQYF.

V usage is TRBV7-2 and J usage is TRBJ1-2; TRBD1 aligns across 7 bases. The germline V gene encodes CDR1 SGHTA and CDR2 FQGNSA. Trimming removed 1 base from V and 8 bases from J; junction bases left unmatched: 7. The CDR3 is 14 amino acids. The CDR3 protein is CASSLVGDREGYTF. The CDR3 nucleotides are TGTGCCAGCAGCTTAGTGGGTGACAGGGAGGGCTACACCTTC. The full variable domain, with the rest looked up from reference TRBV7-2 and TRBJ1-2, is GAGVSQSPSNKVTEKGKDVELRCDPISGHTALYWYRQSLGQGLEFLIYFQGNSAPDKSGLPSDRFSAERTGGSVSTLTIQRTQQEDSAVYLCASSLVGDREGYTFGSGTRLTVV.

This clone was seen a few times. The V call is TRBV7-9, the J call TRBJ2-7, with a possible D match to TRBD1 (5 bases). V lost 2 bases and J lost 2, with 10 bases in between. The CDR3 length is 14 residues. Germline lookup yields CDR1 SEHNR and CDR2 FQNEAQ (reference sequence). CDR3 nucleotide sequence: TGTGCCAGCAGCTTAAACAGGAACCCCTACGAGCAGTACTTC. Residues: CASSLNRNPYEQYF.

The chain joins TRBV18 to TRBJ2-7, with D unresolved. V dropped 2 bases and J dropped 4 bases, with 15 bases sitting between them. In germline, CDR1 is KGHSH, CDR2 LQKENI. The CDR3 is 15 amino acids. The CDR3 DNA reads TGTGCCAGCTCACCAGGCGACCTCAGCGTGTACGAGCAGTACTTC. Its translation: CASSPGDLSVYEQYF.

The chain recombines TRBV27 with TRBJ2-7, with TRBD1 as a possible D gene (5 bases). The germline V gene encodes CDR1 MNHEY and CDR2 SMNVEV (reference sequence). The CDR3 loop spans 14 amino acids. The V gene lost 2 bases and the J gene lost 6 bases, with 14 bases spanning the gap. CDR3 amino acids: CASSLTGRRSEQYF. CDR3 bases: TGTGCCAGCAGTTTAACAGGACGTAGGTCCGAGCAGTACTTC.

The V gene is TRBV27, the J gene TRBJ2-5; D is unclear. The last part of the DNA fits TRBJ2-7 better; the J call may be wrong. The CDR3 spans 18 residues. Germline CDR1 and CDR2: MNHEY and SMNVEV (reference sequence). The CDR3 DNA is TGTGCCAGCAGCAATAAACCACCTGGAATAGCAATTATGTACGAGCAGTACTTC. Encoded protein: CASSNKPPGIAIMYEQYF.